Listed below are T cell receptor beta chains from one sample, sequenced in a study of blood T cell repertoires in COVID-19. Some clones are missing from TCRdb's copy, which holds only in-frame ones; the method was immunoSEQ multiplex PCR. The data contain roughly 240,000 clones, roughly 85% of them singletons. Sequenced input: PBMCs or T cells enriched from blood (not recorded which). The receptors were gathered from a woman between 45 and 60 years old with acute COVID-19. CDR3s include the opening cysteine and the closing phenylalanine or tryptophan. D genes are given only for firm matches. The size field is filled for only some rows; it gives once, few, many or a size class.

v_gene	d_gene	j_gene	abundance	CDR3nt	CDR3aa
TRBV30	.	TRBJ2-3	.	TGTGCCTGGAGAGTTTTGGGCTTAGGGGGTCCAGATACGCAGTATTTT	CAWRVLGLGGPDTQYF
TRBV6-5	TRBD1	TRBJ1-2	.	TGTGCCAGCAGTTACGCACAGGGGGCCAGGACCTTC	CASSYAQGARTF
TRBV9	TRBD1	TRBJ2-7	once	TGTGCCAGCAGCGTAGCTCAAGGGACAGGGGGGCCTTACGAGCAGTACTTC	CASSVAQGTGGPYEQYF
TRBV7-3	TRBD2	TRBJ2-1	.	TGTGCCAGCAGCCTCACTAGCGGCGAGCAGTTCTTC	CASSLTSGEQFF
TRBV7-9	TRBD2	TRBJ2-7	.	TGTGCCAGCAGCTTGGGCCTCCAGCGGGATTCCTACGAGCAGTACTTC	CASSLGLQRDSYEQYF
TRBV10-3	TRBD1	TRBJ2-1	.	TGTGCCATCAGTGAGTTTCCAGGGGGCAATGAGCAGTTCTTC	CAISEFPGGNEQFF
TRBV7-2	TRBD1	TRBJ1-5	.	TGTGCCAGCAGCCCATCGGACAGGAGGCCCCAGCATTTT	CASSPSDRRPQHF
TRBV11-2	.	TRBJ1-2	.	TGTGCCAGCCGCCCGGGGGGGGGAGGAAAAGGCTACACCTTC	CASRPGGGGKGYTF
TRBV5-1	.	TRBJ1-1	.	TGCGCCAGCAGCGCGGCAAGCTTGTACACTGAAGCTTTCTTT	CASSAASLYTEAFF
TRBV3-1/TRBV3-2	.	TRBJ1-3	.	TGTGCCAGCAGCCACGGGGATACGGATGGAAACACCATATATTTT	CASSHGDTDGNTIYF
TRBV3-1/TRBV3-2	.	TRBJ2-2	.	TGTGCCAGCAGCCAAGCCATTGGAGTGAACACCGGGGAGCTGTTTTTT	CASSQAIGVNTGELFF
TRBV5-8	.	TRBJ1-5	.	TGTGCCAGCAGCCACCGCCGGAATCAGCCCCAGCATTTT	CASSHRRNQPQHF
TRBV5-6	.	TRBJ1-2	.	TGTGCCAGCAGCTTGGGGGCCAGGGTGGATGGCTACACCTTC	CASSLGARVDGYTF
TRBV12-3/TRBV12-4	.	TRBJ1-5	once	TGTGCCAGCAGTTTTTCGGGGAATCAGCCCCAGCATTTT	CASSFSGNQPQHF
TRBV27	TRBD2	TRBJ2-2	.	TGTGCCAGTCAACCTGGACTAGCGGGGGCCCCGACCGGGGAGCTGTTTTTT	CASQPGLAGAPTGELFF
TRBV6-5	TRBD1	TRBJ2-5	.	TGTGCCATCGGACAGGGGGCGAAAGAGACCCAGTACTTC	CAIGQGAKETQYF
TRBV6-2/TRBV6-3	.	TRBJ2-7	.	TGTGCCAGCAGTAATCCGGGTCTCCCGGTTAGCTACGAGCAGTACTTC	CASSNPGLPVSYEQYF
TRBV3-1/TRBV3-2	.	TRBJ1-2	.	TGTGCCAGCCAGGGACTTAATGGCTACACCTTC	CASQGLNGYTF
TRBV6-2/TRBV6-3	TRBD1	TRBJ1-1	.	TGTGCCAGCAGTCCCGAGACAGGGGGCTTGAACACTGAAGCTTTCTTT	CASSPETGGLNTEAFF
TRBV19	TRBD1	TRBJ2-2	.	TGTGCCAGTAGTAGGGACAGGATAACCGGGGAGCTGTTTTTT	CASSRDRITGELFF
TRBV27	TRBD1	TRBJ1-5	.	TGTGCCACTCGTGGACAGGGCAATCAGCCCCAGCATTTT	CATRGQGNQPQHF
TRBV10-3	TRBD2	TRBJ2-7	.	TGTGCCATCAGTGACCCTACAGTGGGAGGGCGGGAGCAGTACTTC	CAISDPTVGGREQYF
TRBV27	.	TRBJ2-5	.	TGTGCCAGCCGCCCCTTTGGCAGCGAAGAGACCCAGTACTTC	CASRPFGSEETQYF
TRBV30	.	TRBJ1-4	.	TGTGCCTGGAGTCCGGGAACGCTAAATGAAAAACTGTTTTTT	CAWSPGTLNEKLFF
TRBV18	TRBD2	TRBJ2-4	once	TGTGCCAGCTCACCACTAGCGGGGAACTACAAAAACATTCAGTACTTC	CASSPLAGNYKNIQYF
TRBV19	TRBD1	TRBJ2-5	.	TGTGCCAGTAGTATTACAGGGGGAGCGGTAGAGACCCAGTACTTC	CASSITGGAVETQYF
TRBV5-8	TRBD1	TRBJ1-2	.	TGTGCCAGCAGCTTGATTTCTAGTGGACAGGGGAGAGGCTACACCTTC	CASSLISSGQGRGYTF
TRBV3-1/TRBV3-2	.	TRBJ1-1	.	TGTGCCAGCAGCCAGAGGCGATGGCACACTGAAGCTTTCTTT	CASSQRRWHTEAFF
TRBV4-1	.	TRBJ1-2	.	TGCGCCAGCAGCCAAGAGGGGCAGGGTAGGGCCTATGGCTACACCTTC	CASSQEGQGRAYGYTF
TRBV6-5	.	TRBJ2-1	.	TGTGCCAGCAGCCAGACTAGTTACAATGAGCAGTTCTTC	CASSQTSYNEQFF
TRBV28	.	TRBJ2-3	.	TGTGCCAGCAGTTTATCCGGAGGGAGTTCCACAGATACGCAGTATTTT	CASSLSGGSSTDTQYF
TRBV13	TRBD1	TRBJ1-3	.	TGTGCCAGCAGCAGGGACAGGGCCTCTGGAAACACCATATATTTT	CASSRDRASGNTIYF
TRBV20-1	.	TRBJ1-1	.	TGCAGTGCTAGAGTTAGCACTGAAGCTTTCTTT	CSARVSTEAFF
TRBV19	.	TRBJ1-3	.	TGTGCCAGTAGGGGGGCAGCCAACTCTGGAAACACCATATATTTT	CASRGAANSGNTIYF
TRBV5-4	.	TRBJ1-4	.	TGTGCCAGCAGCTTGGGGGCCGGCGACGAAAAACTGTTTTTT	CASSLGAGDEKLFF
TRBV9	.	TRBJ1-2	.	TGTGCCAGCAGCGTAGTTATACCCGGGACTCCAGAGGACTACACCTTC	CASSVVIPGTPEDYTF
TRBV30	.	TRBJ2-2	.	TGTGCCTGGAGCGGGGGGAACACCGGGGAGCTGTTTTTT	CAWSGGNTGELFF
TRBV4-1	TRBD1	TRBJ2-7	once	TGCGCCAGCAGCCATACAAGGACAGGTTCCTACGAGCAGTACTTC	CASSHTRTGSYEQYF
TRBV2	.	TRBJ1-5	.	TGTGCCAGCAGTGATAGGAGTAGCAATCAGTCCCAGCATTTT	CASSDRSSNQSQHF
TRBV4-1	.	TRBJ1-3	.	TGCGCCAGCAGCCAAGGGGGGGATCACGGAAACACCATATATTTT	CASSQGGDHGNTIYF
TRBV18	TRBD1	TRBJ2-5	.	TGTGCCAGCTCAGGCCGGGACAGACTACAAGAGACCCAGTACTTC	CASSGRDRLQETQYF
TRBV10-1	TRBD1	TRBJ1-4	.	TGCGCCAGCAGTGAGTATCCCAGGACAGGGGATGAAAAACTGTTTTTT	CASSEYPRTGDEKLFF
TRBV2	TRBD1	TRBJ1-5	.	TGTGCCAGCAGTGAAGCGCTACAGGGGTCTCAGCCCCAGCATTTT	CASSEALQGSQPQHF
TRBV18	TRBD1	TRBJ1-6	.	TGTGCCAGCTCTCCAACCGGGACAGCCTCCTATAATTCACCCCTCCACTTT	CASSPTGTASYNSPLHF
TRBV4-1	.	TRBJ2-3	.	TGCGCCAGCAGCCAAGACCCACAGCCCACAGATACGCAGTATTTT	CASSQDPQPTDTQYF
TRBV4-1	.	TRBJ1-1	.	TGCGCCAGCAGCGCGGGGAACACTGAAGCTTTCTTT	CASSAGNTEAFF
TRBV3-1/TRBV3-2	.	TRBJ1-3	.	TGTGCCAGCAGCCAAGTCGGCACGGGAGGAAACACCATATATTTT	CASSQVGTGGNTIYF
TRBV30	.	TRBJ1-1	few	TGTGCCTGGAGCCCGGTAACTGAAGCTTTCTTT	CAWSPVTEAFF
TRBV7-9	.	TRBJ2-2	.	TGTGCCAGCAGCTTAGGGTCTTCAGCGAACACCGGGGAGCTGTTTTTT	CASSLGSSANTGELFF
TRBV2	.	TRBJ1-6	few	TGTGCCAGCAGTGAATCTCTTATTCGAGGTCTCACCCTCCACTTT	CASSESLIRGLTLHF
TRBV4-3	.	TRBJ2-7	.	TGCGCCAGCAGTCAAACAGGGTCTTGGGACGAGCAGTACTTC	CASSQTGSWDEQYF
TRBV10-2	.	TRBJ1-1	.	TGCGCCAGCAGTTTCCAGGGTAACACTGAAGCTTTCTTT	CASSFQGNTEAFF
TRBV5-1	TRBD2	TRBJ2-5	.	TGCGCCAGCAGCTTGGCCACACTAGCGGGGGCCCAAGAGACCCAGTACTTC	CASSLATLAGAQETQYF